This TCR beta chain is from a study of T cells after yellow fever vaccination. The overall study: Where fractions had low cell numbers, libraries were prepared from them with the SMART-Seq v4 Ultra Low Input RNA kit.

Findings and caveats of the study: Clonotypes shared by both compartments, CD4 and CD8, made up a small share. Most clones from primary vaccination resurfaced after the booster (around 95% CD4, about 91% CD8).

In germline, CDR1 is DFQATT, CDR2 SNEGSKA (reference sequence). The V end was cut by 6 bases, the J end by 0 bases, with 9 bases between. The length of the CDR3 is 13 residues. On this clonotype itself: Its matching antigen is unknown.

As TCR cDNA was made by 5'RACE template switching, a universal primer site and UMIs were added. TCRdb recomputed calls from the 5' RACE reads with MiXCR, one row per CDR3 protein. This sample has some 500,000 distinct CDR3 sequences; roughly 13% occur once, and the top ten carry more than 12%. The chain carries TRBV20-1 and TRBJ2-1; D remains ambiguous. The sequence was collected from a man aged 30 to 45 who received the YFV17D yellow fever vaccine. The sample was PBMCs, taken on the day of the yellow fever booster vaccination. The CDR3 nucleotides are TGCAGTGCCCTCTCCGACTCCTACAATGAGCAGTTCTTC. This encodes CSALSDSYNEQFF.